The clone carrying this T cell receptor (beta chain) was recorded only once. Its matching antigen is unknown. This sample is drawn from a study of CD8+CD57+ T cells in acquired aplastic anemia. Study as a whole: When averaged, DNA from sorted CD4+ and CD8+ cells came to around 3.4 ug. Researchers reported that healthy donors averaged about 10 million reads for CD4+ cells.

Germline loops: CDR1 MNHNS, CDR2 SASEGT. The CDR3 runs 13 residues. The V gene lost 2 bases and the J gene lost 4 bases, with 8 bases spanning the gap. Investigators profiled TCR beta VDJ and CDR3 from genomic DNA template. TCRdb independently ran MiXCR on the reads; one entry per CDR3 protein. The data contain just over 400,000 distinct CDR3 sequences, 60% to 80% of them seen just once; the ten biggest clones take up approximately 3.8%. Study-wide results and limits: The same twenty-nine CD8+ CDR3 sequences occurred in patients and in controls.

The sequence was collected from a human donor in good health, serving as a control. Sequencing was carried out using sorted CD4+, CD8+, or CD8+CD57+ T cells (not recorded which) from PBMCs. The genes are TRBV6-1 and TRBJ1-1; maybe TRBD1 (5 bases). The CDR3 loop is CASSESGGTEAFF. The DNA of the CDR3 is TGTGCCAGCAGTGAATCTGGGGGCACTGAAGCTTTCTTT.